One and the same sample provided the 14 T cell receptor beta chains below, sequenced in a study of T cell responses to AZD1222 COVID-19 vaccine. Data came from immunoSEQ multiplex PCR; TCRdb stores just in-frame clones and leaves some out. Here the sample spans around 160,000 clones, 82% being singletons. Sequenced material: peripheral blood, taken on day 0 of MenACWY control vaccination. The receptor set was obtained from an adult in good health.

The V gene is TRBV10-1, the J gene TRBJ2-2, with D tentatively TRBD2 (5 bases). Trimming took off 1 base at V and 7 bases at J, with 7 bases between the two ends. From germline, CDR1 is WNHNN and CDR2 SYGVQD (reference sequence). The CDR3 totals 13 residues. The CDR3, as DNA: TGCGCCAGCAGTGAGTGGGAGTTCGGGGAGCTGTTTTTT. The encoded protein is CASSEWEFGELFF.

This chain uses TRBV7-9 with TRBJ1-1; 8 bases align to TRBD1. V was clipped by 5 bases and J by 1 base; unmatched bases: 6. This CDR3 has 15 residues. Germline CDR1 and CDR2: SEHNR and FQNEAQ (reference sequence). CDR3 loop: CASSRRQGKNTEAFF. The CDR3 DNA sequence: TGTGCCAGCAGCCGCAGACAGGGGAAGAACACTGAAGCTTTCTTT. Full variable domain (remainder filled in from reference TRBV7-9 and TRBJ1-1): DTGVSQNPRHKITKRGQNVTFRCDPISEHNRLYWYRQTLGQGPEFLTYFQNEAQLEKSRLLSDRFSAERPKGSFSTLEIQRTEQGDSAMYLCASSRRQGKNTEAFFGQGTRLTVV.

The chain joins TRBV7-3 to TRBJ2-2, with D uncertain. This CDR3 has 13 residues. Germline V lookup: CDR1 SGHTA, CDR2 FQGTGA. The V end was cut by 0 bases, the J end by 4 bases, with 3 bases between. The CDR3 protein is CASSLTTTGELFF. In DNA, the CDR3 is TGTGCCAGCAGCTTAACGACCACCGGGGAGCTGTTTTTT.

This chain joins TRBV6-5 and TRBJ1-1, with TRBD1 matching 7 bases. Trimming at V came to 8 bases and at J to 1 base, leaving 7 bases not matched to a gene. There are 14 residues in the CDR3. Germline V gene lookup returns CDR1 MNHEY and CDR2 SVGAGI. CDR3 residues: CASLRGGQNTEAFF. The CDR3 DNA reads as TGTGCCAGCCTCAGGGGGGGACAGAACACTGAAGCTTTCTTT.

The chain carries TRBV4-1 and TRBJ1-1; 7 bases are a match to TRBD1. Germline V gene data show CDR1 as MGHRA and CDR2 as YSYEKL. The CDR3 has 16 residues. The junction had 9 bases not matched to a gene; V was cut back by 0 bases and J by 5 bases. In DNA, the CDR3 is TGCGCCAGCAGCCAAGAAGCCGGGACAGTGGGGACTGAAGCTTTCTTT. This sequence encodes CASSQEAGTVGTEAFF.

The chain has TRBV10-3 and TRBJ1-1, with D perhaps matching TRBD1 (6 bases). CDR1 is ENHRY and CDR2 is SYGVKD in the germline V gene. The germline V and J ends were trimmed by 0 bases and 5 bases, with 16 bases remaining between them. This CDR3 region has 16 residues. The CDR3 loop reads CAISESIGQGRTEAFF. CDR3 sequence (DNA): TGTGCCATCAGTGAGTCGATTGGGCAGGGGCGGACTGAAGCTTTCTTT.

This chain joins TRBV4-1 and TRBJ2-5; 10 positions agree with TRBD2. CDR1 is MGHRA, CDR2 YSYEKL, per germline. This CDR3 has 17 amino acids. V lost 0 bases and J lost 5; bases outside the gene matches: 9. The CDR3, as DNA: TGCGCCAGCAGCCAAGATTCCAGCGGGGGGGCCGCGGAGACCCAGTACTTC. Translation gives CASSQDSSGGAAETQYF.

V and J are TRBV24-1 and TRBJ2-3; D is uncertain. The CDR3 sequence is 15 residues long. Trimming took off 0 bases at V and 0 bases at J, with 6 bases between the two ends. Germline loops: CDR1 KGHDR, CDR2 SFDVKD. CDR3 nucleotides: TGTGCCACCAGTGATTTGACCGGGAGCACAGATACGCAGTATTTT. The encoded protein is CATSDLTGSTDTQYF.

The J gene is TRBJ1-1, the V gene TRBV2, with D hard to call. Trimming removed 8 bases at V and 10 bases at J, with 11 bases between. This CDR3 has 10 residues. The V gene's germline CDR1 is SNHLY and CDR2 FYNNEI. CDR3 amino acids: CASGDLVAFF. The DNA of the CDR3 is TGTGCCAGCGGGGATCTGGTAGCTTTCTTT.

The CDR3 sequence is CASSEFSEAFF. Here the CDR3 DNA reads TGTGCCAGCAGTGAATTCTCTGAAGCTTTCTTT. J is TRBJ1-1 and V is TRBV25-1; D unresolved. This CDR3 has 11 residues. Germline V gene sequence: CDR1 MGHDK, CDR2 SYGVNS. The V end lost 1 base, the J end lost 6 bases, and 3 bases lay between the germline ends. The whole variable domain, remainder taken from reference TRBV25-1 and TRBJ1-1, is EADIYQTPRYLVIGTGKKITLECSQTMGHDKMYWYQQDPGMELHLIHYSYGVNSTEKGDLSSESTVSRIRTEHFPLTLESARPSHTSQYLCASSEFSEAFFGQGTRLTVV.

This rearrangement joins TRBV25-1 to TRBJ1-1; 8 nucleotides align to TRBD1. Germline V gives CDR1 MGHDK, CDR2 SYGVNS. The CDR3 is 16 amino acids. Unmatched junction bases numbered 12, after V lost 3 bases and J lost 6 bases. The CDR3 DNA reads TGTGCCAGCAGTGATCAAAGAGGACAGGGATTCGCTGAAGCTTTCTTT. Translation: CASSDQRGQGFAEAFF.

V gene TRBV6-5 combines with J gene TRBJ1-4, with 7 bases identical to TRBD1. CDR3 length equals 14 residues. The germline V gene encodes CDR1 MNHEY and CDR2 SVGAGI. V dropped 6 bases and J dropped 2; count of bases not matched to a gene: 3. The CDR3 protein is CASRRQGTNEKLFF. In DNA, the CDR3 is TGTGCCAGCAGGCGACAGGGTACTAATGAAAAACTGTTTTTT.

V usage is TRBV28 and J usage is TRBJ1-2, with D possibly matching TRBD1 (5 bases). Trimming removed 5 bases from V and 0 bases from J, with 7 bases in between. Germline V gene lookup returns CDR1 MDHEN and CDR2 SYDVKM. This CDR3 comprises 13 residues. The CDR3 protein is CASSRGSNYGYTF. The CDR3 coding sequence is TGTGCCAGCAGTAGGGGATCTAACTATGGCTACACCTTC.

The V gene is TRBV29-1, the J gene TRBJ2-3, with TRBD1 as a possible D gene (6 bases). The CDR3 totals 15 residues. Between the trimmed V and J ends, which lost 3 bases and 2 bases, there was a span of 15 bases. The germline V gene has CDR1 SQVTM and CDR2 ANQGSEA. The CDR3 reads CSVEWGRGYTDTQYF. DNA for the CDR3: TGCAGCGTTGAGTGGGGCAGGGGATACACAGATACGCAGTATTTT.